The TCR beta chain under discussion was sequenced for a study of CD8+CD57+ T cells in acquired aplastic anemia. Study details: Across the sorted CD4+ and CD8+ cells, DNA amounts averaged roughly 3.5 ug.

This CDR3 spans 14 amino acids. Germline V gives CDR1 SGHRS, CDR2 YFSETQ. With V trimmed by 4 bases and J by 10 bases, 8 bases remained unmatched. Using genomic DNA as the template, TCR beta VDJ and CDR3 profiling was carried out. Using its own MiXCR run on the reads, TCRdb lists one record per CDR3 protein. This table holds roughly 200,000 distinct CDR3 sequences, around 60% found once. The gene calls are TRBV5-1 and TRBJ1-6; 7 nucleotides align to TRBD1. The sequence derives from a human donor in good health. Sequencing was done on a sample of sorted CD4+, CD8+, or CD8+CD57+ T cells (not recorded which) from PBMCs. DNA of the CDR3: TGCGCCAGCAGCCCCGGGACAGCACGGTCACCCCTCCACTTT. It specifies CASSPGTARSPLHF.